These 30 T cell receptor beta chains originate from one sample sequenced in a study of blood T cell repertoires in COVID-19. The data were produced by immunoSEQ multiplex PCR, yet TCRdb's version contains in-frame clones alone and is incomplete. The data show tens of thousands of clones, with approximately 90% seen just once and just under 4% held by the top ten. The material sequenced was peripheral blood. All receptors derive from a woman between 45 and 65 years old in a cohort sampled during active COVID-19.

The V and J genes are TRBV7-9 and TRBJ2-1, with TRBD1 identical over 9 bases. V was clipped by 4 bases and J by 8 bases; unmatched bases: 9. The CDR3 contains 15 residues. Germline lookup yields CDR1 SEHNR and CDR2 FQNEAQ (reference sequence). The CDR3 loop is CASSWDRVYGDEQFF. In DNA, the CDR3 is TGTGCCAGCAGCTGGGACAGGGTGTATGGCGATGAGCAGTTCTTC.

The CDR3 DNA follows: TGTGCCAGCAGCCCCGGACAGCGTGCCTACGAGCAGTACTTC. Translating it yields CASSPGQRAYEQYF. This chain connects TRBV7-9 to TRBJ2-7, with a weak D call TRBD1 (6 bases). This CDR3 spans 14 amino acids. The V gene's germline CDR1 is SEHNR and CDR2 FQNEAQ (reference sequence). Trimming pared 5 bases from V and 2 bases from J, leaving 13 bases between.

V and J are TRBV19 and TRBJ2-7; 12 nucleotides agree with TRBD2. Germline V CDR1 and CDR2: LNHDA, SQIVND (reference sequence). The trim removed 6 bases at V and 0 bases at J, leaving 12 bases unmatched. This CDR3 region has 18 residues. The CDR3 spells CASRGGKMGLAGSYEQYF. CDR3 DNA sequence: TGTGCCAGTAGGGGTGGAAAGATGGGACTAGCGGGCTCCTACGAGCAGTACTTC.

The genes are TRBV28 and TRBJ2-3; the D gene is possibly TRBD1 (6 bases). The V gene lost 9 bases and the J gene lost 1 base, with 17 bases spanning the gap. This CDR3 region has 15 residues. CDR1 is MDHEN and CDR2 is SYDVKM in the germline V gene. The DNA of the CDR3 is TGTGCCAGGGGGGCAGGGGCGCGACGCACAGATACGCAGTATTTT. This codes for CARGAGARRTDTQYF. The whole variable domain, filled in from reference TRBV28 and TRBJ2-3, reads DVKVTQSSRYLVKRTGEKVFLECVQDMDHENMFWYRQDPGLGLRLIYFSYDVKMKEKGDIPEGYSVSREKKERFSLILESASTNQTSMYLCARGAGARRTDTQYFGPGTRLTVL.

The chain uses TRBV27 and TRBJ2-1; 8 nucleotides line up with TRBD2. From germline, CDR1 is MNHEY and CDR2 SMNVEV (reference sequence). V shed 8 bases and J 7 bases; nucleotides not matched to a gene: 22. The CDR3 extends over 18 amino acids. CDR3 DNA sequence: TGTGCCAGCCTCCCACGTAATAGCGGGGAGCCCGCTGGTAATGAGCAGTTCTTC. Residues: CASLPRNSGEPAGNEQFF.

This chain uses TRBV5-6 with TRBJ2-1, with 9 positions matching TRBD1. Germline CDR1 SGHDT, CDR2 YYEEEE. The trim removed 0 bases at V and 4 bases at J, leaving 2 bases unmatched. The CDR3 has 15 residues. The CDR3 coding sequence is TGTGCCAGCAGCTTGGACGGACAGGGGTACAATGAGCAGTTCTTC. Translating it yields CASSLDGQGYNEQFF. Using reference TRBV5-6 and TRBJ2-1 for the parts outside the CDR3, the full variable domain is DAGVTQSPTHLIKTRGQQVTLRCSPKSGHDTVSWYQQALGQGPQFIFQYYEEEERQRGNFPDRFSGHQFPNYSSELNVNALLLGDSALYLCASSLDGQGYNEQFFGPGTRLTVL.

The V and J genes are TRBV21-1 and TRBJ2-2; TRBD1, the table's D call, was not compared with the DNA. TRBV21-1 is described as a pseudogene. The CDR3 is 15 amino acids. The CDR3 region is CASSKVQPNTGELFF. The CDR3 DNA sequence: TGTGCCAGCAGCAAAGTACAGCCGAACACCGGGGAGCTGTTTTTT.

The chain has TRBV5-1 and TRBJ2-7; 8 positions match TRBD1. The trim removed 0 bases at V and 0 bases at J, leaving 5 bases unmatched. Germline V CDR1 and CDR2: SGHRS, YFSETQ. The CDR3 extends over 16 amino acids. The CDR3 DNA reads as TGCGCCAGCAGCTTGGGGGCAGGGGGCCGCTCCTACGAGCAGTACTTC. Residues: CASSLGAGGRSYEQYF.

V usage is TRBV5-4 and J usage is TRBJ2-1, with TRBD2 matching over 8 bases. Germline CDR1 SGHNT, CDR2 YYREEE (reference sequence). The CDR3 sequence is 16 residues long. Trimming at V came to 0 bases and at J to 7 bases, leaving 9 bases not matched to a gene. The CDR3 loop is CASSLGVSSGLNEQFF. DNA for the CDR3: TGTGCCAGCAGCTTGGGGGTTTCTAGCGGGCTAAATGAGCAGTTCTTC.

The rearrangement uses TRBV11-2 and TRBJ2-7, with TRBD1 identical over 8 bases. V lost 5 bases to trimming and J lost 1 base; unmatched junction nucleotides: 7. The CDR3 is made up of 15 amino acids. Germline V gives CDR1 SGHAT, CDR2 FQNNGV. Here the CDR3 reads CASSVPGQGSYEQYF. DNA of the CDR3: TGTGCCAGCAGCGTTCCCGGACAGGGTTCCTACGAGCAGTACTTC.

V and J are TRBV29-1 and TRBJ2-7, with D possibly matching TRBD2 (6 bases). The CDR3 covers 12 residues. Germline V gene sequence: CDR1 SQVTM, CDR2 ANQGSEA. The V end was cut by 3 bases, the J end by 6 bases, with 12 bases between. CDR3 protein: CSVEISGGEQYF. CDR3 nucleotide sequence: TGCAGCGTTGAGATTTCCGGGGGCGAGCAGTACTTC.

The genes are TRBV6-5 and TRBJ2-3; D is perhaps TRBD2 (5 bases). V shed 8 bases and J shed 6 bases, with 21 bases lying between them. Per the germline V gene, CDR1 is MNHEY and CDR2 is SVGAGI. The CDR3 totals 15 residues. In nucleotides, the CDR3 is TGTGCCAGCCAGACGATACTAGTCTTGAGGGATACGCAGTATTTT. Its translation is CASQTILVLRDTQYF.

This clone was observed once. The CDR3 coding sequence is TGCGCCAGCAGTCACGACGCTACAGGGGAGGATTCACCCCTCCACTTT. Its translation is CASSHDATGEDSPLHF. The V and J genes are TRBV23-1 and TRBJ1-6; 7 nucleotides align to TRBD1. TRBV23-1 is labeled an ORF, and its function is uncertain. This CDR3 is 16 amino acids long. J was trimmed by 8 bases and V by 3 bases; bases with no gene match: 10.

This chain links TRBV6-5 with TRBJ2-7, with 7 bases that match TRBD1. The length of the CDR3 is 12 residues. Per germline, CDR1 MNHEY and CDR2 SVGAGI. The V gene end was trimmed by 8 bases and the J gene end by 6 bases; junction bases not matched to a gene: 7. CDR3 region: CASGVGQTEQYF. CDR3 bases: TGTGCCAGCGGGGTGGGACAGACCGAGCAGTACTTC.

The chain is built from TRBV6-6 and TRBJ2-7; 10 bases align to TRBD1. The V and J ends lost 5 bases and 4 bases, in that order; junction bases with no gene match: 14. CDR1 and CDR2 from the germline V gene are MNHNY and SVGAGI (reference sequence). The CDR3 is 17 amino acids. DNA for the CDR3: TGTGCCAGCAGTCGAGTACCGGGACAGGGGAAACCGTACGAGCAGTACTTC. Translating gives CASSRVPGQGKPYEQYF.

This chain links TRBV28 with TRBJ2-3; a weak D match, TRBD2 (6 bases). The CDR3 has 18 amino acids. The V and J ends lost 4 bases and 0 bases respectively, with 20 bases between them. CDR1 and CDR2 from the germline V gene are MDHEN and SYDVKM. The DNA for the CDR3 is TGTGCCAGCAGTTCACATACCCCCCCCGGGACTAGCACAGATACGCAGTATTTT. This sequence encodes CASSSHTPPGTSTDTQYF.

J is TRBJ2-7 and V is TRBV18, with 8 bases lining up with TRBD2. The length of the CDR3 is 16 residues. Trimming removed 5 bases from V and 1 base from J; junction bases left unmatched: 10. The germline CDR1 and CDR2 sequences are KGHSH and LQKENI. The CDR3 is CASSSQRGGVSYEQYF. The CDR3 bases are TGTGCCAGCTCATCCCAACGGGGGGGAGTTTCCTACGAGCAGTACTTC. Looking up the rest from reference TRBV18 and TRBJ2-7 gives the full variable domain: NAGVMQNPRHLVRRRGQEARLRCSPMKGHSHVYWYRQLPEEGLKFMVYLQKENIIDESGMPKERFSAEFPKEGPSILRIQQVVRGDSAAYFCASSSQRGGVSYEQYFGPGTRLTVT.

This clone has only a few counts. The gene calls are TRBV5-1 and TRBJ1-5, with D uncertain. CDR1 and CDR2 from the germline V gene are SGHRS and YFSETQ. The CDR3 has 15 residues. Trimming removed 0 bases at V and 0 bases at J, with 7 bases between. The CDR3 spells CASSLGSGSNQPQHF. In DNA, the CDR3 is TGCGCCAGCAGCTTGGGGTCAGGTAGCAATCAGCCCCAGCATTTT.

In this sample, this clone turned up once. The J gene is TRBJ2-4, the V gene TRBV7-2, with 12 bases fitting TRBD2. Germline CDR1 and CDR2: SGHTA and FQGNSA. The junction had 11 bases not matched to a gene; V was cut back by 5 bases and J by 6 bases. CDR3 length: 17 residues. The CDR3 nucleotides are TGTGCCAGCAGCATTGGACTAGCGGGGTCTTTCGGAAACATTCAGTACTTC. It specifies CASSIGLAGSFGNIQYF.

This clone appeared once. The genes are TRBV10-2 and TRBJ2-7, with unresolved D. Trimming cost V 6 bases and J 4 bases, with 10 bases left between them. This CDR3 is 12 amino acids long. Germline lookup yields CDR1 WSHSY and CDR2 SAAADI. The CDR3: CASSGSGYEQYF. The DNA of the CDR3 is TGCGCCAGCAGCGGGTCGGGTTACGAGCAGTACTTC.

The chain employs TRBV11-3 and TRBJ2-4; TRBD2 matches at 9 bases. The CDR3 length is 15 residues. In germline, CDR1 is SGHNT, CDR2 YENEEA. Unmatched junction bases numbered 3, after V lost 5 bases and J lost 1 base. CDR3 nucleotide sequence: TGTGCCAGCAGCGAAGGACTAGCGGCCAAAAACATTCAGTACTTC. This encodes CASSEGLAAKNIQYF.

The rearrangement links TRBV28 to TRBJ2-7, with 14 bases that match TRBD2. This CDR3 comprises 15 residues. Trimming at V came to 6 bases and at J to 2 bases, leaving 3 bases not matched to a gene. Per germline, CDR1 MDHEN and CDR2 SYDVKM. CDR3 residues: CASRKGLAGAYEQYF. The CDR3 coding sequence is TGTGCCAGCAGGAAGGGACTAGCGGGGGCCTACGAGCAGTACTTC.

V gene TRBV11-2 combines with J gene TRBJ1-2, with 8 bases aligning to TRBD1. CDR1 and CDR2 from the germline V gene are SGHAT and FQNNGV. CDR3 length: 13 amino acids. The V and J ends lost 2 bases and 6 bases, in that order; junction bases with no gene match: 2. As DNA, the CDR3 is TGTGCCAGCAGCTTATCAGGGGGCGATGGCTACACCTTC. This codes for CASSLSGGDGYTF.

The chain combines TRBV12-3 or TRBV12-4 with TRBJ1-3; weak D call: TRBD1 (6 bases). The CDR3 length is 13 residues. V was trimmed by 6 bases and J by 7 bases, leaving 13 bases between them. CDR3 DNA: TGTGCCAGCAGCCTGACAGGCGGTAACACCATATATTTT. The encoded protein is CASSLTGGNTIYF.

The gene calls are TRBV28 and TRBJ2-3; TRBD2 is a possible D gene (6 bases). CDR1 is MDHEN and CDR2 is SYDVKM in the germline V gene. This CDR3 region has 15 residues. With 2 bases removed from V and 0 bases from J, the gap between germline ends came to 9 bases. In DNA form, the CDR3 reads TGTGCCAGCAGTTTAGTAGCGGATAGCACAGATACGCAGTATTTT. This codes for CASSLVADSTDTQYF.

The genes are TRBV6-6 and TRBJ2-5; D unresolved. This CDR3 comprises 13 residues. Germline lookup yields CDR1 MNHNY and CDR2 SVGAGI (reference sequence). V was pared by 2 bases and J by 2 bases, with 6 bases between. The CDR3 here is CASSYRVQETQYF. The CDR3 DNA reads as TGTGCCAGCAGTTACCGGGTGCAAGAGACCCAGTACTTC.

CDR3 in amino acids: CASSVQGLGEKLFF. The CDR3 DNA sequence: TGTGCCAGCAGTGTCCAGGGTTTGGGTGAAAAACTGTTTTTT. The rearrangement joins TRBV2 to TRBJ1-4, with D tentatively TRBD1 (5 bases). This CDR3 is 14 amino acids long. V dropped 4 bases and J dropped 7 bases, with 13 bases sitting between them. CDR1 is SNHLY and CDR2 is FYNNEI in the germline V gene.

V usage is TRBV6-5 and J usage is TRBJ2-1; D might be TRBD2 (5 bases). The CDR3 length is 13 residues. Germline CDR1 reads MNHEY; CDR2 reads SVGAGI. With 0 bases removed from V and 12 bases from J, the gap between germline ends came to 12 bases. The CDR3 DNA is TGTGCCAGCAGTTACTCCAAGGACTCGACGCAGTTCTTC. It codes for CASSYSKDSTQFF.

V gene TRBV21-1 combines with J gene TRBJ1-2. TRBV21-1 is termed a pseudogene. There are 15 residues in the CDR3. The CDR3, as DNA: TGTGCCAGCAACCTAAAGGAGGCGTTCGGCTATGGCTACACCTTC. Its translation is CASNLKEAFGYGYTF.

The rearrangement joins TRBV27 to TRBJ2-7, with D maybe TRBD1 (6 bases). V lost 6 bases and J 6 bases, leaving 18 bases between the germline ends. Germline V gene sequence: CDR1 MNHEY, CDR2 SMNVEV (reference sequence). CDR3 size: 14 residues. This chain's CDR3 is CASSSDRLGGEQYF. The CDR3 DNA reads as TGTGCCAGCAGCAGTGACAGGTTAGGGGGCGAGCAGTACTTC.